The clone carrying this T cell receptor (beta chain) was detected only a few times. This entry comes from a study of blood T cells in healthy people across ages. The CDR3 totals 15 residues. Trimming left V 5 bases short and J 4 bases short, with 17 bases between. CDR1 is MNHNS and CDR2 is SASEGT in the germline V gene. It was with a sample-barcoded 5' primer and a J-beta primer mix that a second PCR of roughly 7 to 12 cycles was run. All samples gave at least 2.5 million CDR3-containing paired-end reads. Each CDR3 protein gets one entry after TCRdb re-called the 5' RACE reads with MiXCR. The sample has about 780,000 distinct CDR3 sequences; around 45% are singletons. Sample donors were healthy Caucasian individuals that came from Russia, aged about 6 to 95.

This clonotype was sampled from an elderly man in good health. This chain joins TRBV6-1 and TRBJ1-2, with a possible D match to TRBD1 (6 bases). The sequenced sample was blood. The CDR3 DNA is TGTGCCAGCAGTTCCAGCGCCGGACAGATCTATGGCTACACCTTC. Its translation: CASSSSAGQIYGYTF.